This TCR beta chain was identified during a study of radiation and T cells in renal cell carcinoma. Method: immunoSEQ multiplex PCR; TCRdb's copy keeps in-frame clones and lacks some. This repertoire shows around 80,000 clones, 82% found once; its top ten account for approximately 6.4%. V lost 6 bases, J lost 2 bases, and 5 bases stayed unmatched. Germline lookup yields CDR1 MDHEN and CDR2 SYDVKM. The CDR3 contains 15 residues. The sample's time point: blood 2 weeks post-SBRT. The treatment here: 15 Gy SBRT to primary tumor, nephrectomy 4 weeks later. Broader study findings: Without pretreatment biopsies, baseline tumor clonotype presence was undetermined.

In the case of this clone: What it binds is unknown.

The input for sequencing was blood, taken from a patient whose treatment included radiotherapy and nephrectomy. This TCR was recovered from a man aged 55 to 69 with renal cell carcinoma. The chain joins TRBV28 to TRBJ1-5; 9 positions match TRBD1. CDR3 in DNA: TGTGCCAGCAGGATACAGGGGGCTGGCAATCAGCCCCAGCATTTT. Translating it yields CASRIQGAGNQPQHF.